Each of the 28 T cell receptor beta chains below was sequenced from the same sample in a study of cytomegalovirus exposure and HLA in healthy donors. PCR was performed using 60 Vbeta and 13 Jbeta primers. The protocol was immunoSEQ multiplex PCR, while the TCRdb copy is restricted to in-frame clones and leaves out a portion. The profile covers more than 120,000 clones, with approximately 80% appearing a single time and around 5.9% taken by the ten largest. Material for sequencing was PBMCs. Receptors were obtained from a woman aged 40 to 50 in good health and CMV-seropositive.

V is TRBV19 and J is TRBJ2-7; tentatively, D is TRBD2 (5 bases). V was cut by 8 bases and J by 3 bases, with 17 bases left in between. The CDR3 has 14 residues. Germline V CDR1 and CDR2: LNHDA, SQIVND (reference sequence). CDR3 sequence (DNA): TGTGCCAGTTCACCATCCCTGGCGGGCTACGAGCAGTACTTC. Protein product: CASSPSLAGYEQYF. Using reference TRBV19 and TRBJ2-7 for the parts outside the CDR3, the full variable domain is DGGITQSPKYLFRKEGQNVTLSCEQNLNHDAMYWYRQDPGQGLRLIYYSQIVNDFQKGDIAEGYSVSREKKESFPLTVTSAQKNPTAFYLCASSPSLAGYEQYFGPGTRLTVT.

The chain has TRBV7-8 and TRBJ2-1; 7 bases are shared with TRBD1. The CDR3 totals 14 residues. Trimming cost V 3 bases and J 5 bases; bases outside gene matches: 4. Germline values: CDR1 SGHVS, CDR2 FQNEAQ. CDR3: CASSFLTGNNEQFF. The CDR3 DNA reads TGTGCCAGCAGCTTCCTGACAGGGAACAATGAGCAGTTCTTC.

CDR3 DNA: TGTGCCAGCAGCTTACGAGATACGCAGTATTTT. Protein: CASSLRDTQYF. The V and J genes are TRBV7-9 and TRBJ2-3; D is ambiguous. V was clipped by 2 bases and J by 5 bases, with 2 bases between them. The length of the CDR3 is 11 residues. Germline V gene sequence: CDR1 SEHNR, CDR2 FQNEAQ (reference sequence).

The chain carries TRBV27 and TRBJ1-2, with 9 bases identical to TRBD1. J was trimmed by 6 bases and V by 6 bases; bases with no gene match: 8. This CDR3 region has 14 residues. Germline CDR1 is MNHEY and CDR2 is SMNVEV (reference sequence). CDR3 in amino acids: CASSAWTGVHGYTF. The CDR3 region has the DNA TGTGCCAGCAGCGCGTGGACAGGGGTGCATGGCTACACCTTC.

In the case of this clone: The junction shows a germline mismatch at one end, possibly a read error. This specimen includes other DNA sequences encoding the same CDR3. The genes are TRBV27 and TRBJ1-2; the D gene is possibly TRBD1 (5 bases). Germline CDR1 is MNHEY and CDR2 is SMNVEV (reference sequence). The CDR3 has 13 residues. As DNA, the CDR3 is TGCGCCAGCAGTTTCCGGGGGAGCTATGGCTACACCTTC. It yields the protein CASSFRGSYGYTF.

This sequence joins TRBV28 and TRBJ2-5; 12 bases are shared with TRBD2. Trimming took 5 bases from V and 4 from J; bases not matched to a gene: 11. Looked up from germline, CDR1 is MDHEN and CDR2 is SYDVKM. The CDR3 extends over 17 amino acids. CDR3 in DNA: TGTGCCAGCAGTATACCACTAGCGGGAGGACGAGGAGAGACCCAGTACTTC. It encodes CASSIPLAGGRGETQYF. Looking up the rest from reference TRBV28 and TRBJ2-5 gives the full variable domain: DVKVTQSSRYLVKRTGEKVFLECVQDMDHENMFWYRQDPGLGLRLIYFSYDVKMKEKGDIPEGYSVSREKKERFSLILESASTNQTSMYLCASSIPLAGGRGETQYFGPGTRLLVL.

This rearrangement joins TRBV5-4 to TRBJ2-3; 10 bases agree with TRBD2. CDR3 size: 14 residues. CDR1 and CDR2 from the germline V gene are SGHNT and YYREEE (reference sequence). Trimming cost V 9 bases and J 2 bases; bases outside gene matches: 6. The CDR3 loop is CATRTSGATDTQYF. The CDR3, as DNA: TGTGCCACCCGGACTAGCGGCGCCACAGATACGCAGTATTTT. Combining the CDR3 with reference TRBV5-4 and TRBJ2-3 gives the whole variable domain ETGVTQSPTHLIKTRGQQVTLRCSSQSGHNTVSWYQQALGQGPQFIFQYYREEENGRGNFPPRFSGLQFPNYSSELNVNALELDDSALYLCATRTSGATDTQYFGPGTRLTVL.

The chain couples TRBV5-1 to TRBJ2-3; 7 positions match TRBD2. This CDR3 spans 16 amino acids. The ends lost 1 base at V and 2 bases at J; junction bases unmatched: 7. Germline CDR1 and CDR2: SGHRS and YFSETQ. The CDR3 loop reads CASSLLASGPTDTQYF. The CDR3 DNA sequence: TGCGCCAGCAGCTTGCTGGCTAGCGGACCCACAGATACGCAGTATTTT.

The rearrangement links TRBV10-2 to TRBJ2-7; 9 bases line up with TRBD2. The CDR3 loop spans 14 amino acids. Losses at the gene ends were 6 bases for V and 3 bases for J; bases not matched to a gene: 6. The V gene's germline CDR1 is WSHSY and CDR2 SAAADI. This CDR3 reads CASRPGLANYEQYF. The CDR3 nucleotides are TGCGCCAGCAGACCGGGACTAGCAAACTACGAGCAGTACTTC.

The rearrangement joins TRBV6-6 to TRBJ1-1; D remains ambiguous. This CDR3 region has 12 residues. Between the trimmed V and J ends, which lost 6 bases and 2 bases, there was a span of 7 bases. The germline gives CDR1 MNHNY, CDR2 SVGAGI (reference sequence). DNA of the CDR3: TGTGCCAGCAGCCAGACTAACACTGAAGCTTTCTTT. Protein: CASSQTNTEAFF.

This rearrangement joins TRBV7-9 to TRBJ2-7, with 10 bases aligning to TRBD2. The V segment lost 1 base and the J segment 5 bases; nucleotides outside the gene matches: 8. Germline lookup yields CDR1 SEHNR and CDR2 FQNEAQ (reference sequence). The CDR3 is 16 amino acids. CDR3 coding DNA: TGTGCCAGCAGCTTAGGGATCGGGACTAGCGTCCACGAGCAGTACTTC. Its protein is CASSLGIGTSVHEQYF.

In this sample, this clone turned up a few times. The chain combines TRBV18 with TRBJ1-5, with TRBD1 matching 8 bases. J was trimmed by 2 bases and V by 9 bases; bases with no gene match: 6. The CDR3 is 14 amino acids. CDR1 is KGHSH and CDR2 is LQKENI in the germline V gene. The CDR3 DNA follows: TGTGCCAGTTCAGGGGGCTACGGCAATCAGCCCCAGCATTTT. Translating it yields CASSGGYGNQPQHF.

The V gene is TRBV4-1, the J gene TRBJ1-4; D is possibly TRBD1 (5 bases). The CDR3 spans 15 residues. Germline V lookup: CDR1 MGHRA, CDR2 YSYEKL. V lost 0 bases and J 6 bases, leaving 11 bases between the germline ends. The CDR3 bases are TGCGCCAGCAGCCAAGATCGGGGGTGGGATGAAAAACTGTTTTTT. This translates into CASSQDRGWDEKLFF.

This chain joins TRBV7-9 and TRBJ2-5; 12 bases are a match to TRBD1. J was trimmed by 5 bases and V by 6 bases; bases with no gene match: 7. The CDR3 has 15 residues. CDR1 and CDR2 from the germline V gene are SEHNR and FQNEAQ (reference sequence). The CDR3 nucleotides are TGTGCCAGCAGTCCGGGGACAGGGGGCGCCGAGACCCAGTACTTC. It is translated as CASSPGTGGAETQYF.

This clone has a single count. The junction and the germline gene differ at one end; a read error may be behind it. At the DNA level, this CDR3 is encoded by other sequences in the same sample as well. The chain recombines TRBV27 with TRBJ2-7; TRBD2 is a possible D gene (7 bases). The CDR3 covers 14 residues. Germline assignment: CDR1 MNHEY and CDR2 SMNVEV (reference sequence). The DNA of the CDR3 is TGCGCCAGCAGTTTCCAGGGGAGGGGCTACGAGCAGTACTTC. Translated, it gives CASSFQGRGYEQYF.

This clone came up many times. This sequence joins TRBV30 and TRBJ1-5, with a possible D match to TRBD1 (6 bases). Trimming cost V 2 bases and J 9 bases, with 11 bases left between them. This CDR3 contains 12 residues. Germline CDR1 GTSNPN, CDR2 SVGIG (reference sequence). The CDR3 is CAWSSQGSPQHF. The DNA for the CDR3 is TGTGCCTGGAGTTCCCAGGGGTCGCCCCAGCATTTT.

V gene TRBV18 combines with J gene TRBJ2-6; 7 nucleotides agree with TRBD1. This CDR3 spans 16 amino acids. V lost 3 bases, J lost 2 bases, and 4 bases stayed unmatched. Looked up from germline, CDR1 is KGHSH and CDR2 is LQKENI. CDR3 nucleotides: TGTGCCAGCTCACCGTGGCAGGGGGCTGGGGCCAACGTCCTGACTTTC. Residues: CASSPWQGAGANVLTF. Using reference TRBV18 and TRBJ2-6 for the parts outside the CDR3, the full variable domain is NAGVMQNPRHLVRRRGQEARLRCSPMKGHSHVYWYRQLPEEGLKFMVYLQKENIIDESGMPKERFSAEFPKEGPSILRIQQVVRGDSAAYFCASSPWQGAGANVLTFGAGSRLTVL.

This chain links TRBV14 with TRBJ2-1, with TRBD2 matching over 8 bases. The CDR3 loop spans 13 amino acids. Trimming took 7 bases from V and 4 from J; bases not matched to a gene: 3. Germline CDR1 SGHDN, CDR2 FVKESK. Written as DNA, the CDR3 is TGTGCCAGCAAGGGCGGGGGGTACAATGAGCAGTTCTTC. Translated: CASKGGGYNEQFF. Complete variable domain (other parts from reference TRBV14 and TRBJ2-1): EAGVTQFPSHSVIEKGQTVTLRCDPISGHDNLYWYRRVMGKEIKFLLHFVKESKQDESGMPNNRFLAERTGGTYSTLKVQPAELEDSGVYFCASKGGGYNEQFFGPGTRLTVL.

This sequence joins TRBV27 and TRBJ2-1, with D unclear. Germline V gene lookup returns CDR1 MNHEY and CDR2 SMNVEV (reference sequence). The CDR3 extends over 14 amino acids. Trimming removed 2 bases at V and 3 bases at J, with 8 bases between. In DNA form, the CDR3 reads TGTGCCAGCAGTTTAAAGCCCCACTACAATGAGCAGTTCTTC. It specifies CASSLKPHYNEQFF.

The J gene is TRBJ2-7, the V gene TRBV7-9; 12 bases fit TRBD2. The germline gives CDR1 SEHNR, CDR2 FQNEAQ (reference sequence). The CDR3 spans 15 residues. The J segment lost 2 bases and the V segment lost 5 bases, leaving 4 bases of the junction unmatched. CDR3 in amino acids: CASSRTSGIPYEQYF. The DNA of the CDR3 is TGTGCCAGCAGCAGGACTAGCGGGATTCCCTACGAGCAGTACTTC.

The chain links TRBV6-5 to TRBJ1-5, with 7 positions matching TRBD1. Germline V gene data show CDR1 as MNHEY and CDR2 as SVGAGI. The CDR3 contains 14 residues. The V and J ends lost 5 bases and 5 bases, in that order; junction bases with no gene match: 6. The CDR3 DNA reads TGTGCCAGCAGTAACAGGGGCCACGATCAGCCCCAGCATTTT. Its translation is CASSNRGHDQPQHF.

The V call is TRBV5-8, the J call TRBJ2-7; 11 nucleotides match TRBD2. J gave up 6 bases and V 0 bases, and 11 bases lay outside the gene matches. Per germline, CDR1 SGHTS and CDR2 YDEGEE. This CDR3 is 17 amino acids long. The CDR3 bases are TGTGCCAGCAGCTTGGAAGAGACTAGCGGGACCACCTCCGAGCAGTACTTC. Protein sequence: CASSLEETSGTTSEQYF.

CDR3: CASSVTSGRAYTGELFF. DNA for the CDR3: TGTGCCAGCAGTGTCACTAGCGGGAGGGCCTACACCGGGGAGCTGTTTTTT. This rearrangement joins TRBV2 to TRBJ2-2, with 13 nucleotides matching TRBD2. V lost 4 bases, J lost 3 bases, and 5 bases stayed unmatched. CDR3 length: 17 residues. CDR1 and CDR2 from the germline V gene are SNHLY and FYNNEI.

The chain couples TRBV11-2 to TRBJ2-2; TRBD1 might be the D (6 bases). The V gene's germline CDR1 is SGHAT and CDR2 FQNNGV. The CDR3 length is 16 residues. Trimming cost V 4 bases and J 0 bases, with 12 bases left between them. This CDR3 reads CASSSDRTPNTGELFF. CDR3 nucleotides: TGTGCCAGCAGCTCCGACAGGACGCCGAACACCGGGGAGCTGTTTTTT.

This chain links TRBV7-2 with TRBJ1-5; D perhaps matches TRBD1 (6 bases). Trimming left V 2 bases short and J 5 bases short, with 13 bases between. The CDR3 spans 15 residues. Germline assignment: CDR1 SGHTA and CDR2 FQGNSA. CDR3 loop: CASSLLSGEYQPQHF. The CDR3 DNA reads as TGTGCCAGCAGCTTACTGTCAGGGGAGTATCAGCCCCAGCATTTT.

V is TRBV29-1 and J is TRBJ2-1; 9 bases map to TRBD2. The CDR3 has 13 amino acids. V dropped 7 bases and J dropped 8; count of bases not matched to a gene: 9. Germline CDR1 and CDR2: SQVTM and ANQGSEA. In DNA form, the CDR3 reads TGCAGCGCACTAAGCGGGAGGCTCGATGAGCAGTTCTTC. It encodes CSALSGRLDEQFF.

The J gene is TRBJ2-1, the V gene TRBV19; 16 bases are shared with TRBD2. The length of the CDR3 is 15 residues. The V and J ends lost 10 bases and 9 bases, in that order; junction bases with no gene match: 9. Germline V gene lookup returns CDR1 LNHDA and CDR2 SQIVND (reference sequence). The CDR3 DNA follows: TGTGCCACTGAGTTCGGGACTAGCGGGAGGGGTGAGCAGTTCTTC. Protein product: CATEFGTSGRGEQFF. Using reference TRBV19 and TRBJ2-1 for the parts outside the CDR3, the full variable domain is DGGITQSPKYLFRKEGQNVTLSCEQNLNHDAMYWYRQDPGQGLRLIYYSQIVNDFQKGDIAEGYSVSREKKESFPLTVTSAQKNPTAFYLCATEFGTSGRGEQFFGPGTRLTVL.

The V call is TRBV5-6, the J call TRBJ1-5; D gene ambiguous. The CDR3 has 15 residues. Trimming cost V 3 bases and J 5 bases, with 15 bases left between them. Per germline, CDR1 SGHDT and CDR2 YYEEEE. The DNA for the CDR3 is TGTGCCAGCAGCTCTATTAGCCGGGGTGATCAGCCCCAGCATTTT. It is translated as CASSSISRGDQPQHF. Full variable domain (missing parts from reference TRBV5-6 and TRBJ1-5): DAGVTQSPTHLIKTRGQQVTLRCSPKSGHDTVSWYQQALGQGPQFIFQYYEEEERQRGNFPDRFSGHQFPNYSSELNVNALLLGDSALYLCASSSISRGDQPQHFGDGTRLSIL.